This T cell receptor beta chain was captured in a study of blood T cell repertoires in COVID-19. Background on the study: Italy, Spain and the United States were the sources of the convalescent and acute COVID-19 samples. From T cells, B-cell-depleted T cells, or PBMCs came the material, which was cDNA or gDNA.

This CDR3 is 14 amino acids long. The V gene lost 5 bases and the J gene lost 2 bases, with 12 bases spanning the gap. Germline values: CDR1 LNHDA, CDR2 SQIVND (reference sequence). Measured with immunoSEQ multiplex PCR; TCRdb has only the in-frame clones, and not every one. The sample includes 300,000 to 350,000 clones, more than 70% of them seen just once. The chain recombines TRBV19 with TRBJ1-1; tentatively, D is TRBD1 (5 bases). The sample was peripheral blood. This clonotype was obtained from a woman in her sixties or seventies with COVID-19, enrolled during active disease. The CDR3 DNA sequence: TGTGCCAGTAGTCCAGGGATGGGAAACACTGAAGCTTTCTTT. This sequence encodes CASSPGMGNTEAFF.